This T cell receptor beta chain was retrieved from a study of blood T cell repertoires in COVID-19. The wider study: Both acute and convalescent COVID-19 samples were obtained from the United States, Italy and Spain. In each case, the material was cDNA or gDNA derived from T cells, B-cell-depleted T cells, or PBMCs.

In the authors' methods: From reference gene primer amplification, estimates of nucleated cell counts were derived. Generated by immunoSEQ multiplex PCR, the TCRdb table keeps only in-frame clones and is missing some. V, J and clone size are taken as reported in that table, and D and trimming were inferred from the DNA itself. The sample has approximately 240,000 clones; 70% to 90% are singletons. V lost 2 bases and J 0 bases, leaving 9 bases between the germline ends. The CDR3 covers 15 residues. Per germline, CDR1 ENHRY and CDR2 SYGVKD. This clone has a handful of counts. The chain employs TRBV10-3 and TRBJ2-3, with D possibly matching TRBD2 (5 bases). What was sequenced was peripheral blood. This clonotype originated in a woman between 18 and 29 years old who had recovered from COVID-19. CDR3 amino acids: CAISEGGFSTDTQYF. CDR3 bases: TGTGCCATCAGTGAGGGCGGGTTCAGCACAGATACGCAGTATTTT.